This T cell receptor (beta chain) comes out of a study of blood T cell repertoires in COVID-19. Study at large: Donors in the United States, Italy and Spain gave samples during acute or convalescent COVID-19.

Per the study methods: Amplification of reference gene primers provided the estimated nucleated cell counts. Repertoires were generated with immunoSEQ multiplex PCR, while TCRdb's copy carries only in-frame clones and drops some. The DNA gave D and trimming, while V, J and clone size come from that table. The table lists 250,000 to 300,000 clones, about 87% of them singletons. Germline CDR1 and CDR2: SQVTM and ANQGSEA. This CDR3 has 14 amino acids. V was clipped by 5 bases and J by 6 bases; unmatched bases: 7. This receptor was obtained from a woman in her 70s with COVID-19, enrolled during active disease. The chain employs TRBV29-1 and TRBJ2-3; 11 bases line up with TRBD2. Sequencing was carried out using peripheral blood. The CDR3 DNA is TGCAGCGTTCCACTAGCGGGAGAGAAGGATACGCAGTATTTT. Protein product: CSVPLAGEKDTQYF.